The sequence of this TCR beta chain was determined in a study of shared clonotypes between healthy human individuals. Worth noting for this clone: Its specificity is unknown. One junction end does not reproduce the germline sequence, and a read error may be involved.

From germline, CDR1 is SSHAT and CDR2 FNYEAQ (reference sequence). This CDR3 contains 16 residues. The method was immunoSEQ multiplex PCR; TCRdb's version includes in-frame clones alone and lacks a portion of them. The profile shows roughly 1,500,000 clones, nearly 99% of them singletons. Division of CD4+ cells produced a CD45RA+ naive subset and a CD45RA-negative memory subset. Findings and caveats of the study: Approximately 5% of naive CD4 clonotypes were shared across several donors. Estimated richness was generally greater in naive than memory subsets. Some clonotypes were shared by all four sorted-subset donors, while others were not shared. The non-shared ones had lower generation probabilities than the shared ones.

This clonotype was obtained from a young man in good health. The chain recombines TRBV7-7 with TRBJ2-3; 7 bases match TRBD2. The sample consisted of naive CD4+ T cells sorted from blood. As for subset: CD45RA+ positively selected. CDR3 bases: TGTGCTAGCAGCCCCAAGAGCGGGATGGGTCCAGATACGCAGTATTTT. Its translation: CASSPKSGMGPDTQYF.